A selection of T cell receptor beta chains follows, all from one sample in a study of T cell responses to AZD1222 COVID-19 vaccine. Sequencing used immunoSEQ multiplex PCR; TCRdb keeps in-frame clones, though not all of them. There are over 130,000 clones in the sample; 75% to 95% occur only once, and 3% to 3.5% lies in the top ten. This specimen consisted of peripheral blood, obtained 28 days after the second AZD1222 dose. All receptors come from an adult who received the AZD1222 COVID-19 vaccine. CDR3s include the opening cysteine and the closing phenylalanine or tryptophan. Fields, in order: D gene, V gene, J gene, clone size, CDR3 length, CDR3 DNA, CDR3 protein. The D gene is left open where the match is weak. The size field is filled for only some rows; it gives once, few, many or a size class.

-,TRBV5-4,TRBJ1-3,-,14,TGTGCCAGCAGCGCGGAAGGCTCTGGAAACACCATATATTTT,CASSAEGSGNTIYF
-,TRBV14,TRBJ2-7,-,12,TGTGCCAGCAGCCAAGATACCTACGAGCAGTACTTC,CASSQDTYEQYF
-,TRBV6-2/TRBV6-3,TRBJ2-2,-,17,TGTGCCAGCAGTTACTCGATCGGGGAAATTTTCACCGGGGAGCTGTTTTTT,CASSYSIGEIFTGELFF
-,TRBV2,TRBJ2-7,-,12,TGTGCCAGCAGGTCCCCGGGGGTCCCCCAGTACTTC,CASRSPGVPQYF
-,TRBV14,TRBJ1-2,-,16,TGTGCCAGCAGCCCTAATGGGTTGGGGCCTAACTATGGCTACACCTTC,CASSPNGLGPNYGYTF
-,TRBV15,TRBJ2-7,-,16,TGTGCCACCAGCGTTCGCCCGGGTCCAAGCTCCTACGAGCAGTACTTC,CATSVRPGPSSYEQYF
TRBD1,TRBV6-5,TRBJ2-6,-,14,TGTGCCAGCGGGGTCGCCGGGACAGGGACCGTCCTGACTTTC,CASGVAGTGTVLTF
-,TRBV19,TRBJ2-7,few,13,TGTGCCAGTAGTATAAAAACTTACTACGAGCAGTACTTC,CASSIKTYYEQYF
TRBD2,TRBV7-2,TRBJ2-7,-,17,TGTGCCAGCAGCTTAACAGGGTCCGGGACTAGCCTCTACGAGCAGTACTTC,CASSLTGSGTSLYEQYF
TRBD2,TRBV7-2,TRBJ2-1,-,15,TGTGCCAGCAGCTTAGGGGACTACCCCTACAATGAGCAGTTCTTC,CASSLGDYPYNEQFF
-,TRBV4-2,TRBJ1-1,-,17,TGTGCCAGCAGCCAAGATAGCACGCGCGATTTGAACACTGAAGCTTTCTTT,CASSQDSTRDLNTEAFF
TRBD1,TRBV7-9,TRBJ1-5,-,16,TGTGCCAGCAGCTTAGACAGGGGGCCCGGCAATCAGCCCCAGCATTTT,CASSLDRGPGNQPQHF
TRBD2,TRBV6-5,TRBJ2-3,once,16,TGTGCCAGCAGTTCCCCACTAGCGGGAGGGATAGATACGCAGTATTTT,CASSSPLAGGIDTQYF
-,TRBV6-5,TRBJ2-2,-,13,TGTGCCAGCAGGGCTAGAACGACCGGGGAGCTGTTTTTT,CASRARTTGELFF
-,TRBV24-1,TRBJ2-5,-,12,TGTGCCACCAGTGATCCGACTAGTCCCCAGTACTTC,CATSDPTSPQYF
-,TRBV5-1,TRBJ2-7,-,14,TGCGCCAGCAGCTTGGCGGGACTCATATACGAGCAGTACTTC,CASSLAGLIYEQYF
TRBD1,TRBV5-1,TRBJ1-1,-,14,TGCGCCAGCAGCTTCGGACAGGGGGAGACTGAAGCTTTCTTT,CASSFGQGETEAFF
-,TRBV19,TRBJ1-2,-,13,TGTGCCAGTAAGGACAGATCCTTCTATGGCTACACCTTC,CASKDRSFYGYTF
-,TRBV12-5,TRBJ1-5,-,13,TGTGCTAGTGGTGTCCGGGGGATGGAGCCCCAGCATTTT,CASGVRGMEPQHF
-,TRBV27,TRBJ1-1,-,13,TGTGCCAGCACCCCGGTGGGGGGAACTGAAGCTTTCTTT,CASTPVGGTEAFF
-,TRBV12-3/TRBV12-4,TRBJ2-2,once,13,TGTGCCAGCAGTTTAGCTCACACCGGGGAGCTGTTTTTT,CASSLAHTGELFF
TRBD2,TRBV27,TRBJ2-1,-,15,TGTGCCAGCACCTCCGGGACTAGCGGTTACAATGAGCAGTTCTTC,CASTSGTSGYNEQFF
-,TRBV5-1,TRBJ1-4,once,14,TGCGCCAGCAGCTTGGACAGGGCCCGTGAAAAACTGTTTTTT,CASSLDRAREKLFF
TRBD1,TRBV2,TRBJ1-1,-,16,TGTGCCAGCAGTCCCGGGACAGGGTGGGGCACGCCTGAAGCTTTCTTT,CASSPGTGWGTPEAFF
-,TRBV11-2,TRBJ2-3,-,11,TGTGCCAGCAGCCTTGAGGATACGCAGTATTTT,CASSLEDTQYF
-,TRBV3-1/TRBV3-2,TRBJ2-7,-,14,TGTGCCAGCAGCCAAGATGGGCCAGACTACGAGCAGTACTTC,CASSQDGPDYEQYF
-,TRBV9,TRBJ1-1,-,17,TGTGCCAGCAGCGTAGAGGCCCTCAGGGCCATGAACACTGAAGCTTTCTTT,CASSVEALRAMNTEAFF
TRBD2,TRBV5-4,TRBJ2-1,-,16,TGTGCCAGCAGCCTGGCTAGCGGGAGTTATCACAATGAGCAGTTCTTC,CASSLASGSYHNEQFF
-,TRBV3-1/TRBV3-2,TRBJ1-2,-,11,TGTGCCAGCAGCAACAACTATGGCTACACCTTC,CASSNNYGYTF
-,TRBV5-1,TRBJ2-1,-,16,TGCGCCAGCAGCTTGGATCCGCTTACCTCCTACAATGAGCAGTTCTTC,CASSLDPLTSYNEQFF
TRBD1,TRBV12-5,TRBJ2-5,-,17,TGTGCTAGTGGTTTCCGAATCCGGGGACAGGGGAGGGAGACCCAGTACTTC,CASGFRIRGQGRETQYF
TRBD1,TRBV5-1,TRBJ2-7,once,15,TGCGCCAGCAGCGTACTCCGGGACAGTTCCTACGAGCAGTACTTC,CASSVLRDSSYEQYF
-,TRBV28,TRBJ1-5,-,14,TGTGCCAGCAGTTCCGGGGTGGGCAATCAGCCCCAGCATTTT,CASSSGVGNQPQHF
-,TRBV19,TRBJ1-1,-,13,TGTGCCAGTGCGGGGACCTTTAACCTGCAAGCTTTCTTT,CASAGTFNLQAFF
-,TRBV5-1,TRBJ1-2,-,18,TGCGCCAGCAGCTTGGCGGGCCGTCGATCGGGGGCAGGCTATGGCTACACCTTC,CASSLAGRRSGAGYGYTF
-,TRBV7-9,TRBJ1-1,-,15,TGTGCCAGCAGCCCTGGACGGGGTATGAACACTGAAGCTTTCTTT,CASSPGRGMNTEAFF
-,TRBV18,TRBJ2-5,-,14,TGTGCCAGCTCACTCAAGGGGGGTTTCGAGACCCAGTACTTC,CASSLKGGFETQYF
TRBD2,TRBV6-5,TRBJ2-3,-,15,TGTGCCAGCCTAAGGACTAGCGGGATCGCAGATACGCAGTATTTT,CASLRTSGIADTQYF
-,TRBV5-1,TRBJ1-1,-,14,TGCGCCAGCGGACGGGAGTCGGAGAACACTGAAGCTTTCTTT,CASGRESENTEAFF
TRBD1,TRBV27,TRBJ2-7,-,14,TGTGCCAGCAAAGAAACAGGGGATTCCGACGAGCAGTACTTC,CASKETGDSDEQYF
-,TRBV13,TRBJ1-2,-,13,TGTGCCAGCAGCTTGGGGGGCGACTATGGCTACACCTTC,CASSLGGDYGYTF
TRBD2,TRBV19,TRBJ2-7,-,16,TGTGCCAGTAGTAGGGGGACTAGCGGCTACTACGAAGGGCAGTACTTC,CASSRGTSGYYEGQYF
-,TRBV29-1,TRBJ1-2,-,15,TGCAGCGTTGCCCCGTGGAAAGGAACCCCTTATGGCTACACCTTC,CSVAPWKGTPYGYTF
-,TRBV7-2,TRBJ2-3,-,15,TGTGCCAGCAGCCACTCGGGGGAAAGCACAGATACGCAGTATTTT,CASSHSGESTDTQYF
-,TRBV7-8,TRBJ2-7,-,13,TGTGCCAGCAGCTTTGCAGGGGCCTACGAGCAGTACTTC,CASSFAGAYEQYF
-,TRBV2,TRBJ1-1,-,14,TGTGCCAGCAGTATTCGGGAAGGGGACACTGAAGCTTTCTTT,CASSIREGDTEAFF
-,TRBV7-9,TRBJ1-2,-,13,TGTGCCAGCAGCTCCGCCAGCAACTATGGCTACACCTTC,CASSSASNYGYTF
TRBD1,TRBV4-1,TRBJ2-2,-,15,TGCGCCAGCAGCCAAGGCCAGGGGGACACCGGGGAGCTGTTTTTT,CASSQGQGDTGELFF
TRBD2,TRBV7-6,TRBJ2-2,-,18,TGTGCCAGCAGCTTAGTCGTCCGGGGACTAGCGGGAGTGGGGGAGCTGTTTTTT,CASSLVVRGLAGVGELFF
-,TRBV18,TRBJ1-3,-,16,TGTGCCAGCTCACCCGGGGCCCCAAGATCTGGAAACACCATATATTTT,CASSPGAPRSGNTIYF
TRBD1,TRBV19,TRBJ1-6,-,14,TGTGCCAGTAGTATACAGGGGGCCGATTCACCCCTCCACTTT,CASSIQGADSPLHF
-,TRBV7-9,TRBJ2-5,-,15,TGTGCCAGCAGTATGGGGCTAGCCCCCGGAGAGACCCAGTACTTC,CASSMGLAPGETQYF
-,TRBV7-2,TRBJ1-1,-,14,TGTGCCAGCAGCTTATACTCACGGATCACTGAAGCTTTCTTT,CASSLYSRITEAFF
-,TRBV5-4,TRBJ2-1,-,16,TGTGCCAGCAGCTTGGGTGGGGCGTCGGGGTACAATGAGCAGTTCTTC,CASSLGGASGYNEQFF
-,TRBV27,TRBJ2-3,-,15,TGTGCCAGCAGCGACTGGGGGGTGGGCGGTGATACGCAGTATTTT,CASSDWGVGGDTQYF
TRBD1,TRBV27,TRBJ1-2,-,15,TGTGCCAGCAGTACCCGGACAGGGACTGGGGATGGCTACACCTTC,CASSTRTGTGDGYTF
TRBD1,TRBV6-5,TRBJ1-2,once,14,TGTGCCAGCAGATTTGACAGGGGGTCCGGGGGCTACACCTTC,CASRFDRGSGGYTF
TRBD1,TRBV15,TRBJ1-4,-,15,TGTGCCACCACCCGGGACAGGGACCGAAATGAAAAACTGTTTTTT,CATTRDRDRNEKLFF
-,TRBV28,TRBJ1-1,-,12,TGTGCCAGCAGACAGGTAGGGACTGAAGCTTTCTTT,CASRQVGTEAFF